This TCR beta chain is from a study of T cells expressing NK-cell markers. Each CDR3 protein gets one entry in TCRdb, which reprocessed the 5' RACE reads and gives no DNA. In all, the sample yields about 460,000 distinct CDR3 sequences. CDR1 and CDR2 (germline): SGDLS, YYNGEE. The CDR3 has 16 residues. Sequenced input: blood T cells: a sorted CD56 or NKG2C T cell subset, CD4+ or CD8+ T cells, or bulk PBMC T cells (not recorded which). The receptor was derived from a woman aged 50 to 60 in good health. This rearrangement joins TRBV9 to TRBJ2-2; TCRdb names TRBD2, which stays unverified in the absence of DNA. The CDR3 protein is CASSVELSGNTGELFF. Full variable domain (rest looked up from reference TRBV9 and TRBJ2-2): DSGVTQTPKHLITATGQRVTLRCSPRSGDLSVYWYQQSLDQGLQFLIQYYNGEERAKGNILERFSAQQFPDLHSELNLSSLELGDSALYFCASSVELSGNTGELFFGEGSRLTVL.